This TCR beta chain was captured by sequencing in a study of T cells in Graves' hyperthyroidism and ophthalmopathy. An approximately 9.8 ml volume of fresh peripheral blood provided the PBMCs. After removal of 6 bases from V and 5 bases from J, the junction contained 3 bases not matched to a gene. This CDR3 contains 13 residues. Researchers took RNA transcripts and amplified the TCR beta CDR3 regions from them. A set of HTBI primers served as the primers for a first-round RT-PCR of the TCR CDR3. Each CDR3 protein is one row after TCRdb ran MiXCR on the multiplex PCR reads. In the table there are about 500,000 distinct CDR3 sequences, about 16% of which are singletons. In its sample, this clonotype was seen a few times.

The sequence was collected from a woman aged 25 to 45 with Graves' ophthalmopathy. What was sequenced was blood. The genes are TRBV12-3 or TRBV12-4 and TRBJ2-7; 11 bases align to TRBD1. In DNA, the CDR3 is TGTGCCAGCAGGGGGACAGGGGGGAACGAGCAGTACTTC. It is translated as CASRGTGGNEQYF.